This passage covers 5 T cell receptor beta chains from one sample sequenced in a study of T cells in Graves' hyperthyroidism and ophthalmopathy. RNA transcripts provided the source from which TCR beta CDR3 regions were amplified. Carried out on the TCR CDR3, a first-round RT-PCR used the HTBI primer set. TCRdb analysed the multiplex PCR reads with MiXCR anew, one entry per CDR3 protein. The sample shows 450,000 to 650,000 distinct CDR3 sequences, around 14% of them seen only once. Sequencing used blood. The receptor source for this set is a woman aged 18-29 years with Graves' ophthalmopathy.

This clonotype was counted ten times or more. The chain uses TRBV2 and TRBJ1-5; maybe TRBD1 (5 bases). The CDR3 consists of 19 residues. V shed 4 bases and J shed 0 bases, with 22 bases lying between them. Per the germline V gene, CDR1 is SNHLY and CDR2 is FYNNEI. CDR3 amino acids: CASSVRDSQPLYSNQPQHF. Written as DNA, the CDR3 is TGTGCCAGCAGTGTGAGAGACAGCCAACCCCTTTATAGCAATCAGCCCCAGCATTTT.

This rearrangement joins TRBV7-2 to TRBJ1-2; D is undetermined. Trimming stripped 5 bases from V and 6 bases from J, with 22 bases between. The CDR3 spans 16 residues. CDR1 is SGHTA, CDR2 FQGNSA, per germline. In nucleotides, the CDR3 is TGTGCCAGCAGCGACCTTCGCGGGGTTTTTCATCATGGCTACACCTTC. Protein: CASSDLRGVFHHGYTF. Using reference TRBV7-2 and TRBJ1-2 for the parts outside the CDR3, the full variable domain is GAGVSQSPSNKVTEKGKDVELRCDPISGHTALYWYRQSLGQGLEFLIYFQGNSAPDKSGLPSDRFSAERTGGSVSTLTIQRTQQEDSAVYLCASSDLRGVFHHGYTFGSGTRLTVV.

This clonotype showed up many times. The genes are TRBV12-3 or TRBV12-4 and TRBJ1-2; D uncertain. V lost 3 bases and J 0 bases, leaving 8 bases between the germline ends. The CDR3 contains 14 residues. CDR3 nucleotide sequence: TGTGCCAGCAGTTTCCCAGCCTCTAACTATGGCTACACCTTC. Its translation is CASSFPASNYGYTF.

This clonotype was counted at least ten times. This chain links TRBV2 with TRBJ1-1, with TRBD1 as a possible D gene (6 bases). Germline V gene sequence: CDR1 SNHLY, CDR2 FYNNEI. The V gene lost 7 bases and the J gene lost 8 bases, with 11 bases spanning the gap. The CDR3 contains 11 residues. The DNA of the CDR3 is TGTGCCAGCACCCCGGGACACGAAGCTTTCTTT. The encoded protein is CASTPGHEAFF.

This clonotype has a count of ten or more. CDR3: CASSQAGLAHEQYF. The CDR3 DNA is TGTGCCAGCAGCCAGGCCGGACTAGCCCACGAGCAGTACTTC. The genes are TRBV3-1 and TRBJ2-7, with 8 positions matching TRBD2. Germline V gene lookup returns CDR1 LGHDT and CDR2 YNNKEL (reference sequence). The trim removed 3 bases at V and 5 bases at J, leaving 6 bases unmatched. This CDR3 comprises 14 residues.